A selection of T cell receptor beta chains follows, all from one sample in a study of T cells after somatic rescue of genetic block. The protocol was immunoSEQ multiplex PCR, while the TCRdb copy is restricted to in-frame clones and leaves out a portion. Of 110,000 or so clones detected, about 93% appear once; the ten largest clones hold roughly 1.4%. The sample consisted of peripheral blood mononuclear cells (PBMCs). These receptors were taken from a young woman. Each CDR3 is given with its conserved first and last residue. D genes are given only for firm matches. Clone size is given for some rows only: seen once, a few or many times, or a class if the clone is expanded.

v_gene	abundance	j_gene	d_gene	len	CDR3nt	CDR3aa
TRBV25-1	.	TRBJ1-5	TRBD1	14	TGTGCCAGCAGTGCTACAGGGGGGTCGGGGCCCCAGCATTTT	CASSATGGSGPQHF
TRBV7-9	.	TRBJ2-1	.	14	TGTGCCAGCAGCCCGAGCGGGTCCTACAATGAGCAGTTCTTC	CASSPSGSYNEQFF
TRBV30	.	TRBJ2-1	.	14	TGTGCCTGGAGTATAACTAGCCCTTACAATGAGCAGTTCTTC	CAWSITSPYNEQFF
TRBV4-3	.	TRBJ1-6	.	16	TGCGCCAGCAGCCAAGATCTAGGAGGGGGTCATTCACCCCTCCACTTT	CASSQDLGGGHSPLHF
TRBV10-3	.	TRBJ1-1	.	13	TGTGCCATCAGGGACCCCAGGGGCACTGAAGCTTTCTTT	CAIRDPRGTEAFF
TRBV20-1	.	TRBJ2-3	.	10	TGCAGTGCCAAGGGACATACGCAGTATTTT	CSAKGHTQYF
TRBV4-2	few	TRBJ1-6	.	15	TGTGCCAGCATGCTAGGCCAGGGTGTAAATTCACCCCTCCACTTT	CASMLGQGVNSPLHF
TRBV5-1	.	TRBJ1-1	TRBD1	14	TGCGCCAGCAGCTTGCAGGGGACAGCAAATAAAGCTTTCTTT	CASSLQGTANKAFF
TRBV5-8	.	TRBJ1-2	TRBD1	13	TGTGCCAGCAGGAGGACAGGGAGGAGTGGCTACACCTTC	CASRRTGRSGYTF
TRBV19	.	TRBJ2-2	TRBD1	13	TGTGCCAGTAGTATAAGGGGGCAGGGGGAGCTGTTTTTT	CASSIRGQGELFF
TRBV5-1	.	TRBJ1-1	.	15	TGCGCCAGCAGCTTTTCCCTTGCGGGGGGTACTGAAGCTTTCTTT	CASSFSLAGGTEAFF
TRBV19	.	TRBJ2-7	TRBD1	16	TGTGCCAGTAGTATAAAAGGTAGGGGGCGAGTCTACGAGCAGTACTTC	CASSIKGRGRVYEQYF
TRBV5-1	.	TRBJ2-7	TRBD1	15	TGCGCCAGCAGAGTCGGGACAGGGACCCTTTACGAGCAGTACTTC	CASRVGTGTLYEQYF
TRBV28	.	TRBJ2-3	.	16	TGTGCCAGCAGTACCGAACTAGATGCTCTCACAGATACGCAGTATTTT	CASSTELDALTDTQYF
TRBV29-1	.	TRBJ2-5	TRBD2	12	TGCAGCGTTGTGCGGGGGGGGGAGACCCAGTACTTC	CSVVRGGETQYF
TRBV9	.	TRBJ2-2	TRBD2	17	TGTGCCAGCAGCGTAGATCTTAGCGGGGGGAACACCGGGGAGCTGTTTTTT	CASSVDLSGGNTGELFF
TRBV28	.	TRBJ1-3	.	11	TGTGCCAGCAGTTTAGGAAACACCATATATTTT	CASSLGNTIYF
TRBV11-2	few	TRBJ1-1	.	14	TGTGCCAGCAGCTTAGCGTACGTGGCCACTGAAGCTTTCTTT	CASSLAYVATEAFF
TRBV6-1	few	TRBJ2-2	.	12	TGTGCCAGCAGCGATCACACCGGGGAGCTGTTTTTT	CASSDHTGELFF
TRBV2	.	TRBJ1-5	.	15	TGTGCCAGCAGTGGAGACAGGCTCAGCAATCAGCCCCAGCATTTT	CASSGDRLSNQPQHF
TRBV18	.	TRBJ2-3	.	19	TGTGCCAGCTCACCAACACGTGGGCCCCCTGGGGATAGCACAGATACGCAGTATTTT	CASSPTRGPPGDSTDTQYF
TRBV20-1	.	TRBJ2-1	.	11	TGCAGTGCTCCGGACTACAATGAGCAGTTCTTC	CSAPDYNEQFF
TRBV2	once	TRBJ1-2	TRBD1	13	TGTGCCAGCAGTGAGGGGACAGCCTATGGCTACACCTTC	CASSEGTAYGYTF
TRBV18	.	TRBJ2-1	.	17	TGTGCCAGCTCACCACAAGTTACGGGGGCCGGGTACAATGAGCAGTTCTTC	CASSPQVTGAGYNEQFF
TRBV6-5	.	TRBJ2-7	.	11	TGTGCCAGCACCAACGGGGGCGAGCAGTACTTC	CASTNGGEQYF
TRBV6-6	.	TRBJ2-5	.	11	TGTGCCAGCAGCTACGGGGAGACCCAGTACTTC	CASSYGETQYF
TRBV6-1	.	TRBJ2-5	TRBD2	15	TGTGCCAGCAGTTCTGGACTAGCGGGGGCAGAGACCCAGTACTTC	CASSSGLAGAETQYF
TRBV7-9	.	TRBJ1-5	TRBD1	15	TGTGCCAGCAGCCTGGGACAGGATAGCAATCAGCCCCAGCATTTT	CASSLGQDSNQPQHF
TRBV4-1	.	TRBJ1-5	TRBD1	16	TGCGCCAGCAGCCTGGGACAGGGAGGGAGCAATCAGCCCCAGCATTTT	CASSLGQGGSNQPQHF
TRBV19	.	TRBJ2-7	.	14	TGTGCCAGTAGTAAAAACCCTACAGTCTACGAGCAGTACTTC	CASSKNPTVYEQYF
TRBV2	.	TRBJ2-1	TRBD2	13	TGTGCCAGCAAACTAGCGGGGGTCAATGAGCAGTTCTTC	CASKLAGVNEQFF
TRBV5-1	.	TRBJ2-2	TRBD2	16	TGCGCCAGCAGCTTGGCTAGCGGGGGAAACACCGGGGAGCTGTTTTTT	CASSLASGGNTGELFF
TRBV2	.	TRBJ1-4	TRBD1	13	TGTGCCAGCAGTGGACAGGGGTGGGAAAAACTGTTTTTT	CASSGQGWEKLFF
TRBV27	.	TRBJ1-5	.	13	TGTGCCAGCAGTTTTTCTTCTAATCAGCCCCAGCATTTT	CASSFSSNQPQHF
TRBV4-1	.	TRBJ1-1	.	18	TGCGCCAGCAGCCAAGATCGGGGACGTACTCTCATGAACACTGAAGCTTTCTTT	CASSQDRGRTLMNTEAFF
TRBV5-1	.	TRBJ2-1	TRBD2	16	TGCGCCAGCAGCCCTTCTGCCGGGGGGACCCACAATGAGCAGTTCTTC	CASSPSAGGTHNEQFF
TRBV7-6	.	TRBJ2-5	TRBD1	15	TGTGCCAGCAGCCGGGCCGGGACAGAGGCTAAGACCCAGTACTTC	CASSRAGTEAKTQYF
TRBV5-1	.	TRBJ2-1	TRBD1	14	TGCGCCAGCAGCACTCGACAGGGGGGCGATGAGCAGTTCTTC	CASSTRQGGDEQFF
TRBV28	.	TRBJ2-7	TRBD2	16	TGTGCCAGCAGGGCTACCGGGACTAGCGGTTCCTACGAGCAGTACTTC	CASRATGTSGSYEQYF
TRBV5-4	.	TRBJ1-3	TRBD1	14	TGTGCCAGCAGCCTGGACAGGGCTGGAAACACCATATATTTT	CASSLDRAGNTIYF
TRBV6-4	.	TRBJ2-2	.	15	TGTGCCAGCAGCTCCGGGACACAGAACACCGGGGAGCTGTTTTTT	CASSSGTQNTGELFF
TRBV27	.	TRBJ1-1	.	15	TGTGCCAGCATTCCTTTATTGGCGGGGAACACTGAAGCTTTCTTT	CASIPLLAGNTEAFF
TRBV29-1	.	TRBJ2-1	TRBD2	16	TGCAGCGTTGAAGGAGGCGCGGGGGGGGACTACAATGAGCAGTTCTTC	CSVEGGAGGDYNEQFF
TRBV6-1	.	TRBJ2-1	.	13	TGTGCCAGCAGTGGTACCCTGGGGAATGAGCAGTTCTTC	CASSGTLGNEQFF
TRBV27	.	TRBJ2-1	TRBD2	13	TGTGCCAGCAGTTTAAGGACTAGCGATGAGCAGTTCTTC	CASSLRTSDEQFF
TRBV28	.	TRBJ1-2	TRBD1	14	TGTGCCAGCAGCCCCGGGACAGGGGCATATGGCTACACCTTC	CASSPGTGAYGYTF
TRBV7-9	.	TRBJ2-3	.	15	TGTGCCAGCAGCTTAGAGGACTATCGCGGAGATACGCAGTATTTT	CASSLEDYRGDTQYF
TRBV5-5	.	TRBJ1-2	TRBD1	15	TGTGCCAGCAGCTCTATACCAGGGGGGGACTATGGCTACACCTTC	CASSSIPGGDYGYTF
TRBV6-5	once	TRBJ1-4	.	16	TGTGCCAGCAGTTACTTGCCCGGGGCCTCTAATGAAAAACTGTTTTTT	CASSYLPGASNEKLFF
TRBV18	.	TRBJ1-5	.	17	TGTGCCAGCTCACCCGAGACCTACAGGGAGAGCAATCAGCCCCAGCATTTT	CASSPETYRESNQPQHF
TRBV6-6	.	TRBJ1-1	TRBD1	14	TGTGCCAGCACCCCAGGGGGAGGAGGCACTGAAGCTTTCTTT	CASTPGGGGTEAFF
TRBV9	once	TRBJ2-1	TRBD2	13	TGTGCCAGTCGGGGAGGGGCGGACAATGAGCAGTTCTTC	CASRGGADNEQFF
TRBV5-6	.	TRBJ1-4	.	15	TGTGCCAGCAGCTTGACCACAGGGCCTAATGAAAAACTGTTTTTT	CASSLTTGPNEKLFF
TRBV5-4	.	TRBJ2-3	.	15	TGTGCCAGCAGCTTGACAGGTACGGGTGCAGATACGCAGTATTTT	CASSLTGTGADTQYF
TRBV4-2	medium-sized	TRBJ2-1	TRBD2	16	TGTGCCAGCAGCCAAGGGACTAGCGGGGAGTACAATGAGCAGTTCTTC	CASSQGTSGEYNEQFF